This TCR beta chain was profiled in a study of lymphopenia after photon versus proton radiotherapy. Looked up from germline, CDR1 is SGHRS and CDR2 is YFSETQ. This CDR3 is 15 amino acids long. J gave up 0 bases and V 4 bases, and 5 bases lay outside the gene matches. As for this clone: No antigen is known for it.

Study results and caveats: Authors raise, but do not show, better survival with proton therapy.

Method: immunoSEQ multiplex PCR; TCRdb's copy keeps in-frame clones and lacks some. The table lists about 160,000 clones, roughly nine tenths of them singletons. The input for sequencing was peripheral blood, taken from a patient treated with photon-based radiotherapy. This sequence joins TRBV5-1 and TRBJ1-1, with 8 bases that match TRBD1. The clonotype comes from a man in his fifties with gastric cancer. This CDR3 reads CASSTRQGMNTEAFF. In DNA, the CDR3 is TGCGCCAGCAGCACCCGACAGGGGATGAACACTGAAGCTTTCTTT.